The 27 T cell receptor beta chains presented below share a single source sample, sequenced in a study of blood T cell repertoires in COVID-19 (dated by TCRdb to the early 2020s). Libraries were built with the immunoSEQ multiplex PCR assay. TCRdb stores this immuneACCESS table with in-frame sequences only. Part of the clones is absent; in the studies checked, under half of the shortfall reflects unresolved V genes, and no reason is known for the rest. The sample table shows roughly 410,000 clones, and 87% are seen once. The top ten clones comprise 2% to 2.5% of the sample. The material sequenced was peripheral blood. These receptors originate from a woman in her sixties or seventies with COVID-19, enrolled during active disease.

V is TRBV5-1 and J is TRBJ1-2; D gene uncertain. Germline V lookup: CDR1 SGHRS, CDR2 YFSETQ. V shed 1 base and J shed 2 bases, with 6 bases lying between them. The CDR3 has 13 amino acids. The CDR3 region is CASSLLENYGYTF. CDR3 nucleotide sequence: TGCGCCAGCAGCTTGTTAGAGAACTATGGCTACACCTTC. Full variable domain (missing parts from reference TRBV5-1 and TRBJ1-2): KAGVTQTPRYLIKTRGQQVTLSCSPISGHRSVSWYQQTPGQGLQFLFEYFSETQRNKGNFPGRFSGRQFSNSRSEMNVSTLELGDSALYLCASSLLENYGYTFGSGTRLTVV.

The rearrangement links TRBV2 to TRBJ2-7; D may be TRBD2 (6 bases). This CDR3 spans 15 amino acids. Trimming removed 6 bases from V and 0 bases from J, with 15 bases in between. The V gene's germline CDR1 is SNHLY and CDR2 FYNNEI. The CDR3 nucleotides are TGTGCCAGCAGCGACCGGGACGGGAGCTCCTACGAGCAGTACTTC. It encodes CASSDRDGSSYEQYF.

This clone was seen once. J is TRBJ2-3 and V is TRBV5-5, with a tentative D call TRBD2 (5 bases). Germline V CDR1 and CDR2: SGHKS, YYEKEE (reference sequence). The germline V and J ends were trimmed by 0 bases and 5 bases, with 13 bases remaining between them. CDR3 length: 15 residues. This CDR3 is CASSLALLRGDTQYF. DNA for the CDR3: TGTGCCAGCAGCTTGGCCTTGCTTCGGGGAGATACGCAGTATTTT.

This chain connects TRBV27 to TRBJ1-6, with 7 bases aligning to TRBD1. Germline CDR1 is MNHEY and CDR2 is SMNVEV (reference sequence). The CDR3 is made up of 15 amino acids. With V trimmed by 3 bases and J by 10 bases, 9 bases remained unmatched. In nucleotides, the CDR3 is TGTGCCAGCAGTTTGGGACAGTCCTTTGGATCACCCCTCCACTTT. This codes for CASSLGQSFGSPLHF.

The chain recombines TRBV28 with TRBJ2-1; 13 positions match TRBD2. V dropped 6 bases and J dropped 7; count of bases not matched to a gene: 6. Germline V gives CDR1 MDHEN, CDR2 SYDVKM. This CDR3 comprises 15 residues. The DNA of the CDR3 is TGTGCCAGCAGCCAACTAGCGGGGGGGGTAAATGAGCAGTTCTTC. Translated, it gives CASSQLAGGVNEQFF.

The J gene is TRBJ1-2, the V gene TRBV9; D call uncertain. The V gene lost 6 bases and the J gene lost 8 bases, with 23 bases spanning the gap. Looked up from germline, CDR1 is SGDLS and CDR2 is YYNGEE. The CDR3 runs to 15 residues. CDR3 in DNA: TGTGCCAGCACCCCAACCCCGGGTAGATTTCAGGGCTACACCTTC. It specifies CASTPTPGRFQGYTF.

The rearrangement uses TRBV5-6 and TRBJ1-5; 8 bases map to TRBD1. Germline CDR1 is SGHDT and CDR2 is YYEEEE. J lost 7 bases, V lost 2 bases, and 5 bases had no gene match. The CDR3 has 14 residues. CDR3 amino acids: CASSLGTGGQPQHF. The CDR3 DNA sequence: TGTGCCAGCAGCTTAGGAACAGGGGGACAGCCCCAGCATTTT.

This clone was seen a single time. The chain couples TRBV4-2 to TRBJ1-3; D is perhaps TRBD1 (6 bases). This CDR3 contains 14 residues. The ends were cut back, 6 bases at V and 7 bases at J, with 16 bases in the middle. CDR1 is LGHNA, CDR2 YNFKEQ, per germline. Here the CDR3 reads CASSQTGTKNTIYF. CDR3 nucleotides: TGTGCCAGCAGTCAAACCGGGACAAAGAACACCATATATTTT.

V usage is TRBV19 and J usage is TRBJ1-1, with D possibly TRBD1 on 5 matching bases. This CDR3 is built from 15 residues. V was cut by 3 bases and J by 4 bases, with 15 bases left in between. The germline V gene encodes CDR1 LNHDA and CDR2 SQIVND (reference sequence). The CDR3 nucleotides are TGTGCCAGTAGTATCCAGGGTACGTTTCGCACTGAAGCTTTCTTT. This sequence encodes CASSIQGTFRTEAFF.

This chain joins TRBV5-1 and TRBJ2-5; a weak D match, TRBD2 (6 bases). V lost 2 bases and J 1 base, leaving 9 bases between the germline ends. Germline V gene sequence: CDR1 SGHRS, CDR2 YFSETQ. The CDR3 is 14 amino acids. CDR3 nucleotide sequence: TGCGCCAGCAGCTTAGGCGGGATCCAAGAGACCCAGTACTTC. Its translation: CASSLGGIQETQYF.

This chain connects TRBV19 to TRBJ1-1; perhaps TRBD1 as D (5 bases). Germline-derived CDR1 and CDR2 are LNHDA and SQIVND (reference sequence). The CDR3 is 14 amino acids. V lost 2 bases to trimming and J lost 4 bases, with 11 bases between them. CDR3 nucleotides: TGTGCCAGTAGTATAAACGGGAGGGGCACTGAAGCTTTCTTT. Its protein is CASSINGRGTEAFF.

This clone was recorded a few times. The J gene is TRBJ1-1, the V gene TRBV6-4, with D perhaps matching TRBD1 (6 bases). The V gene's germline CDR1 is MRHNA and CDR2 SNTAGT. The length of the CDR3 is 13 residues. V was trimmed by 5 bases and J by 1 base, leaving 8 bases between them. The CDR3 protein is CASSQGRNTEAFF. CDR3 DNA: TGTGCCAGCAGTCAGGGGAGGAACACTGAAGCTTTCTTT.

The rearrangement uses TRBV27 and TRBJ1-2, with TRBD1 as a possible D gene (5 bases). CDR1 is MNHEY and CDR2 is SMNVEV in the germline V gene (reference sequence). The CDR3 spans 15 residues. The V gene lost 5 bases and the J gene lost 4 bases, with 17 bases spanning the gap. CDR3 sequence reads: CASSRGEKGGYGYTF. The CDR3 coding sequence is TGTGCCAGCAGTCGGGGGGAGAAAGGCGGCTATGGCTACACCTTC.

The rearrangement links TRBV7-9 to TRBJ1-1; D gene ambiguous. Germline loops: CDR1 SEHNR, CDR2 FQNEAQ (reference sequence). V was cut by 0 bases and J by 7 bases, with 12 bases left in between. The CDR3 spans 14 residues. CDR3 bases: TGTGCCAGCAGCTTAGCACCGATGAGCCTTGAAGCTTTCTTT. This encodes CASSLAPMSLEAFF.

V gene TRBV6-5 combines with J gene TRBJ1-5; D gene uncertain. CDR1 is MNHEY, CDR2 SVGAGI, per germline. V was trimmed by 8 bases and J by 0 bases, leaving 14 bases between them. This CDR3 is built from 15 residues. Here the CDR3 reads CASQLEPGSNQPQHF. As DNA, the CDR3 is TGTGCCAGCCAGTTGGAGCCGGGTAGCAATCAGCCCCAGCATTTT.

This clone was seen just once. The chain employs TRBV19 and TRBJ2-1; D might be TRBD2 (7 bases). V was shortened by 6 bases and J by 4 bases, with 16 bases between the two germline ends. Germline-derived CDR1 and CDR2 are LNHDA and SQIVND (reference sequence). This CDR3 has 15 amino acids. The CDR3: CASRYLGGAYNEQFF. CDR3 DNA: TGTGCCAGTAGATACCTTGGGGGGGCGTACAATGAGCAGTTCTTC.

V is TRBV18 and J is TRBJ2-6, with 8 positions matching TRBD1. J gave up 0 bases and V 4 bases, and 8 bases lay outside the gene matches. Germline assignment: CDR1 KGHSH and CDR2 LQKENI. CDR3 length equals 18 residues. This CDR3 reads CASSQIGQGHSGANVLTF. CDR3 DNA: TGTGCCAGCTCACAAATCGGACAGGGCCACTCTGGGGCCAACGTCCTGACTTTC. Using reference TRBV18 and TRBJ2-6 for the parts outside the CDR3, the full variable domain is NAGVMQNPRHLVRRRGQEARLRCSPMKGHSHVYWYRQLPEEGLKFMVYLQKENIIDESGMPKERFSAEFPKEGPSILRIQQVVRGDSAAYFCASSQIGQGHSGANVLTFGAGSRLTVL.

J is TRBJ2-3 and V is TRBV27; D might be TRBD2 (5 bases). In germline, CDR1 is MNHEY, CDR2 SMNVEV (reference sequence). The CDR3 is 14 residues long. V lost 4 bases to trimming and J lost 0 bases, with 8 bases between them. CDR3 DNA sequence: TGTGCCAGCAGTTCCCGGACTAGCACAGATACGCAGTATTTT. Its protein product is CASSSRTSTDTQYF.

This clone was detected only once. This chain links TRBV28 with TRBJ1-2, with 9 bases lining up with TRBD1. Germline lookup yields CDR1 MDHEN and CDR2 SYDVKM. With V trimmed by 7 bases and J by 5 bases, 5 bases remained unmatched. There are 13 residues in the CDR3. The CDR3 DNA is TGTGCCAGCACCCGGGACAGGGCTTATGGCTACACCTTC. Residues: CASTRDRAYGYTF.

The chain carries TRBV6-5 and TRBJ2-7; TRBD2 agrees at 8 bases. J lost 2 bases, V lost 6 bases, and 6 bases had no gene match. The CDR3 spans 14 residues. CDR1 and CDR2 (germline): MNHEY, SVGAGI. The CDR3 bases are TGTGCCAGCAGGTCCAGCGGGGGTGCCTACGAGCAGTACTTC. Protein: CASRSSGGAYEQYF.

The DNA of the CDR3 is TGTGCCAGCAGTGGAGGACTAGCGGGGGCATTCACAGATACGCAGTATTTT. Its translation is CASSGGLAGAFTDTQYF. The chain recombines TRBV2 with TRBJ2-3, with 13 positions matching TRBD2. This CDR3 is built from 17 residues. Germline lookup yields CDR1 SNHLY and CDR2 FYNNEI. Germline trimming cut 4 bases from V and 2 bases from J; bases unmatched to any gene: 6.

This rearrangement joins TRBV6-1 to TRBJ2-3, with 7 bases aligning to TRBD2. Germline-derived CDR1 and CDR2 are MNHNS and SASEGT. The CDR3 has 13 residues. V lost 5 bases to trimming and J lost 4 bases; unmatched junction nucleotides: 3. The CDR3: CASSLTSSDTQYF. In DNA, the CDR3 is TGTGCCAGCAGTTTGACTAGCTCAGATACGCAGTATTTT.

The J gene is TRBJ1-6, the V gene TRBV19; no definite D call. Trimming shortened V by 6 bases and J by 0 bases, and 6 bases separated the two germline ends. CDR1 is LNHDA, CDR2 SQIVND, per germline (reference sequence). The CDR3 is 14 residues long. The CDR3: CASRPSSYNSPLHF. CDR3 sequence (DNA): TGTGCCAGTAGACCTAGCTCCTATAATTCACCCCTCCACTTT.

V is TRBV14 and J is TRBJ1-1; a weak D match, TRBD1 (5 bases). Trimming removed 1 base from V and 3 bases from J, with 12 bases in between. This CDR3 contains 15 residues. CDR1 and CDR2 (germline): SGHDN, FVKESK. CDR3 in amino acids: CASSQVQGYYTEAFF. DNA for the CDR3: TGTGCCAGCAGCCAAGTGCAGGGATACTACACTGAAGCTTTCTTT.

The genes are TRBV4-1 and TRBJ1-2, with 12 nucleotides matching TRBD1. The ends lost 2 bases at V and 0 bases at J; junction bases unmatched: 19. The CDR3 is 22 amino acids. Germline CDR1 reads MGHRA; CDR2 reads YSYEKL. The CDR3 is CASSQPLMGQGANQWSNYGYTF. In DNA, the CDR3 is TGCGCCAGCAGCCAACCCCTTATGGGACAGGGGGCGAATCAGTGGTCTAACTATGGCTACACCTTC.

The gene calls are TRBV18 and TRBJ1-1; D is uncertain. Germline CDR1 reads KGHSH; CDR2 reads LQKENI. The CDR3 has 12 residues. V was trimmed by 6 bases and J by 0 bases, leaving 5 bases between them. CDR3 in amino acids: CASSKLNTEAFF. DNA of the CDR3: TGTGCCAGCTCTAAATTGAACACTGAAGCTTTCTTT.

The CDR3 nucleotides read TGTGCCAGCACCACAGGGATAAGGGCTTACGAGCAGTACTTC. Translated, it gives CASTTGIRAYEQYF. The V and J genes are TRBV6-5 and TRBJ2-7; D possibly corresponds to TRBD1 (6 bases). This CDR3 comprises 14 residues. V was cut by 7 bases and J by 4 bases, with 17 bases left in between. Germline V gene sequence: CDR1 MNHEY, CDR2 SVGAGI.